A single sample gave rise to the 9 T cell receptor beta chains below, sequenced in a study of Graves' ophthalmopathy and Graves' hyperthyroidism (dated by TCRdb to between 2017 and 2018). Sequencer: Illumina HiSeq 2000. For repertoire sequencing, the TCR beta CDR3 regions were amplified from RNA transcripts. The first round was an RT-PCR using HTBI primers with the Qiagen OneStep RT-PCR kit, and this first round was followed by a second-round multiplex PCR, then size selection and purification. The public reads were quality trimmed at Q25 with fastp and then assembled into clones with MiXCR by TCRdb, keeping productive beta chains. Entries that share a CDR3 protein sequence are merged under the most common genes and DNA. Within this sample are some 350,000 distinct CDR3 sequences, with roughly a sixth of them counted one time only. About 2.4% of the sample rests with the top ten. The sequenced sample was peripheral blood. The receptors come from an adult woman with stable Graves' hyperthyroidism.

This clonotype was picked up many times. The chain couples TRBV7-2 to TRBJ2-7; TRBD1 agrees at 8 bases. Trimming took 5 bases from V and 2 from J; bases not matched to a gene: 8. The CDR3 contains 15 residues. Germline V CDR1 and CDR2: SGHTA, FQGNSA. CDR3 nucleotides: TGTGCCAGCAGCCTAACCCCGGACAGGGCCTACGAGCAGTACTTC. It specifies CASSLTPDRAYEQYF.

This clonotype was picked up many times. The V call is TRBV27, the J call TRBJ1-2; 7 bases align to TRBD1. The germline V gene encodes CDR1 MNHEY and CDR2 SMNVEV (reference sequence). This CDR3 has 13 residues. V lost 4 bases to trimming and J lost 5 bases; unmatched junction nucleotides: 4. As DNA, the CDR3 is TGTGCCAGCAGTTCGGACAGGTGGTATGGCTACACCTTC. It translates to CASSSDRWYGYTF.

In the case of this clonotype: A much larger clone is a single base away; this may be a read error. The rearrangement uses TRBV6-1 and TRBJ2-7, with unresolved D. CDR1 and CDR2 from the germline V gene are MNHNS and SASEGT. This CDR3 is built from 13 residues. Trimming removed 7 bases from V and 3 bases from J, with 13 bases in between. Here the CDR3 reads CASTQGYHYEQYF. The CDR3 nucleotides read TGTGCCAGCACTCAAGGGTACCACTACGAGCAGTACTTC.

The rearrangement links TRBV7-2 to TRBJ2-7; TRBD2 is a possible D gene (7 bases). V lost 5 bases and J 3 bases, leaving 17 bases between the germline ends. The germline V gene encodes CDR1 SGHTA and CDR2 FQGNSA. The CDR3 consists of 15 residues. The CDR3 spells CASSPLLGGGYEQYF. DNA for the CDR3: TGTGCCAGCAGCCCCCTGTTAGGGGGGGGCTACGAGCAGTACTTC.

This clonotype was counted many times. The chain carries TRBV28 and TRBJ1-2; D remains ambiguous. Trimming cost V 4 bases and J 0 bases, with 15 bases left between them. Per germline, CDR1 MDHEN and CDR2 SYDVKM. CDR3 length: 16 residues. The CDR3 sequence: CASSSPRRAPNYGYTF. In DNA form, the CDR3 reads TGTGCCAGCAGTTCCCCTAGAAGGGCACCTAACTATGGCTACACCTTC.

J is TRBJ1-1 and V is TRBV18; D gene uncertain. The CDR3 is 15 amino acids. Germline CDR1 KGHSH, CDR2 LQKENI. Trimming stripped 2 bases from V and 1 base from J, with 11 bases between. Here the CDR3 reads CASSPFVSWNTEAFF. The CDR3 DNA is TGTGCCAGCTCACCATTCGTCAGCTGGAACACTGAAGCTTTCTTT.

This clonotype was counted many times. The gene calls are TRBV12-3 or TRBV12-4 and TRBJ1-2, with 8 bases that match TRBD1. With 6 bases clipped from V and 5 bases from J, the junction kept 14 bases outside the gene matches. The CDR3 spans 16 residues. CDR3 in DNA: TGTGCCAGCAGCTCTCTCTCCAGGGGGCGCGAGTATGGCTACACCTTC. This gives the protein CASSSLSRGREYGYTF.

This clonotype was seen a handful of times. The chain has TRBV5-1 and TRBJ1-5, with 11 bases identical to TRBD1. The CDR3 is made up of 16 amino acids. Looked up from germline, CDR1 is SGHRS and CDR2 is YFSETQ. V shed 4 bases, J shed 2 bases, and the junction held 5 bases outside the gene matches. The CDR3: CASSDGTGGGNQPQHF. Here the CDR3 DNA reads TGCGCCAGCAGCGACGGGACAGGGGGAGGCAATCAGCCCCAGCATTTT.

This clonotype was seen many times. The genes are TRBV11-2 and TRBJ2-7; no clear D. V gave up 3 bases and J gave up 4 bases, with 10 bases separating them. This CDR3 is 13 amino acids long. Looked up from germline, CDR1 is SGHAT and CDR2 is FQNNGV. Written as DNA, the CDR3 is TGTGCCAGCAGCTTTGGACCTCTTTACGAGCAGTACTTC. Encoded protein: CASSFGPLYEQYF.